This section outlines one T cell receptor beta chain sequence together with its context. A second PCR, run for about 7 to 12 cycles, used a sample-barcoded 5' primer plus a J-beta primer mix. TCRdb re-called the 5' RACE reads with MiXCR, one entry per CDR3 protein. Here the sample spans about 1,400,000 distinct CDR3 sequences, 40% to 50% being singletons. The source of the sample is a study of blood T cells in healthy people across ages. This clonotype was obtained from a young woman in good health. Sequences were obtained from blood.

This chain's CDR3 is CASSPLGQGVPYEQYF. As DNA, the CDR3 is TGCGCCAGCAGCCCTCTGGGACAGGGGGTCCCCTACGAGCAGTACTTC. The chain links TRBV5-1 to TRBJ2-7; TRBD1 aligns across 11 bases. Germline assignment: CDR1 SGHRS and CDR2 YFSETQ. The CDR3 loop spans 16 amino acids. The V and J ends lost 4 bases and 2 bases, in that order; junction bases with no gene match: 8.